One sample yielded the 19 T cell receptor beta chains listed below, sequenced in a study of OX40 agonist ivuxolimab in advanced cancers. Sequencing was performed with immunoSEQ multiplex PCR; in TCRdb, only in-frame clones are kept and a portion is missing. Here the sample spans some 62,000 clones, 79% being singletons. The specimen comprised CD4+ or CD8+ T cells sorted from blood, sampled in a trial of the OX40 agonist ivuxolimab. These receptors were taken from an adult with an advanced solid tumor such as melanoma, head and neck, liver or kidney cancer.

This clone was seen once. The chain has TRBV19 and TRBJ1-2; a possible D gene is TRBD1 (6 bases). This CDR3 has 15 residues. Germline V gene lookup returns CDR1 LNHDA and CDR2 SQIVND (reference sequence). Trimming took 7 bases from V and 7 from J, leaving 22 bases between them. Written as DNA, the CDR3 is TGTGCCAGTACGGGGGGGGCAGAGGGGATTGCTGGCTACACCTTC. It translates to CASTGGAEGIAGYTF.

The chain combines TRBV10-3 with TRBJ2-2, with D tentatively TRBD2 (6 bases). Looked up from germline, CDR1 is ENHRY and CDR2 is SYGVKD. CDR3 length: 15 amino acids. Trimming left V 10 bases short and J 0 bases short, with 15 bases between. The CDR3 coding sequence is TGTGCCACCGCGGGACTGACCGCGAACACCGGGGAGCTGTTTTTT. This sequence encodes CATAGLTANTGELFF.

This chain links TRBV2 with TRBJ1-6; the match to TRBD1 covers 9 bases. This CDR3 comprises 14 residues. The junction had 0 bases not matched to a gene; V was cut back by 4 bases and J by 5 bases. Per the germline V gene, CDR1 is SNHLY and CDR2 is FYNNEI. The CDR3 nucleotides are TGTGCCAGCAGTGGGACAGGGGATAATTCACCCCTCCACTTT. Its translation is CASSGTGDNSPLHF.

The rearrangement links TRBV11-2 to TRBJ1-1; D uncertain. Germline V gene lookup returns CDR1 SGHAT and CDR2 FQNNGV. The CDR3 has 15 amino acids. Trimming left V 2 bases short and J 3 bases short, with 13 bases between. The CDR3 spells CASSLRLGMDTEAFF. The DNA of the CDR3 is TGTGCCAGCAGCTTAAGGTTGGGAATGGACACTGAAGCTTTCTTT.

V is TRBV9 and J is TRBJ1-1; D is unclear. The ends were cut back, 0 bases at V and 0 bases at J, with 9 bases in the middle. This CDR3 is built from 15 residues. CDR1 is SGDLS and CDR2 is YYNGEE in the germline V gene. CDR3 protein: CASSVGLTVNTEAFF. The CDR3 DNA reads as TGTGCCAGCAGCGTAGGGCTGACGGTGAACACTGAAGCTTTCTTT.

In this sample, this clone turned up once. This chain uses TRBV7-2 with TRBJ2-7, with 8 bases fitting TRBD2. Germline lookup yields CDR1 SGHTA and CDR2 FQGNSA. CDR3 length equals 15 residues. V lost 5 bases, J lost 3 bases, and 9 bases stayed unmatched. The CDR3 DNA follows: TGTGCCAGCAGCCCTCGGGGGGGGTTCAACTACGAGCAGTACTTC. Translating it yields CASSPRGGFNYEQYF.

The chain combines TRBV6-1 with TRBJ1-6; 7 nucleotides line up with TRBD1. Unmatched junction bases numbered 4, after V lost 6 bases and J lost 5 bases. The V gene's germline CDR1 is MNHNS and CDR2 SASEGT. This CDR3 is built from 14 residues. The CDR3 loop is CASRKTGNNSPLHF. DNA for the CDR3: TGTGCCAGCAGAAAGACAGGGAATAATTCACCCCTCCACTTT.

The CDR3 spells CASSRRVSGQGDTIYF. As DNA, the CDR3 is TGTGCCAGCAGTCGTAGAGTCTCGGGACAGGGGGACACCATATATTTT. The chain links TRBV7-2 to TRBJ1-3, with 11 bases aligning to TRBD1. With 6 bases clipped from V and 8 bases from J, the junction kept 12 bases outside the gene matches. Germline loops: CDR1 SGHTA, CDR2 FQGNSA. The CDR3 is 16 residues long.

The CDR3 coding sequence is TGCAGCGTTGAAGATCAAAAGGCAGGGGGGATCGCTGGCTACACCTTC. Translated: CSVEDQKAGGIAGYTF. The chain links TRBV29-1 to TRBJ1-2, with TRBD1 identical over 7 bases. In germline, CDR1 is SQVTM, CDR2 ANQGSEA. The V segment lost 0 bases and the J segment 7 bases; nucleotides outside the gene matches: 14. The length of the CDR3 is 16 residues.

The chain carries TRBV5-1 and TRBJ2-1; the match to TRBD2 covers 9 bases. CDR1 SGHRS and CDR2 YFSETQ come from the germline V gene. Trimming took 4 bases from V and 7 from J; bases not matched to a gene: 12. The CDR3 runs 16 residues. The CDR3: CASSPVAAGGENEQFF. The CDR3 DNA reads as TGCGCCAGCAGCCCTGTGGCAGCGGGGGGCGAAAATGAGCAGTTCTTC.

The CDR3 DNA follows: TGTGCCAGCAGCTTAGGGGCGGGAGTCGACGAGCAGTACTTC. Amino acids: CASSLGAGVDEQYF. The rearrangement uses TRBV7-2 and TRBJ2-7; the match to TRBD2 covers 7 bases. CDR1 and CDR2 from the germline V gene are SGHTA and FQGNSA. The CDR3 is 14 amino acids. The V and J ends lost 1 base and 5 bases, in that order; junction bases with no gene match: 5.

This rearrangement joins TRBV28 to TRBJ2-7; 12 bases align to TRBD2. V was clipped by 6 bases and J by 6 bases; unmatched bases: 12. The germline V gene has CDR1 MDHEN and CDR2 SYDVKM. CDR3 length: 16 residues. Written as DNA, the CDR3 is TGTGCCAGCAGACAAGGACTAGCGGGATTCTCGCTCGAGCAGTACTTC. Residues: CASRQGLAGFSLEQYF.

This chain links TRBV4-1 with TRBJ1-2; D may be TRBD1 (5 bases). Trimming cost V 0 bases and J 2 bases, with 19 bases left between them. In germline, CDR1 is MGHRA, CDR2 YSYEKL. The CDR3 has 18 residues. As DNA, the CDR3 is TGCGCCAGCAGCCAAGATCGGGGGAGACGGGTTGGGAACTATGGCTACACCTTC. This encodes CASSQDRGRRVGNYGYTF.

The sample holds one count of this clone. V is TRBV27 and J is TRBJ1-1, with D unresolved. CDR1 is MNHEY, CDR2 SMNVEV, per germline (reference sequence). V was trimmed by 4 bases and J by 1 base, leaving 13 bases between them. The CDR3 consists of 15 residues. The CDR3, as DNA: TGTGCCAGCAGTTCCCTAGGAGCGGGGAACACTGAAGCTTTCTTT. Translating it yields CASSSLGAGNTEAFF.

V usage is TRBV30 and J usage is TRBJ2-3; the match to TRBD2 covers 7 bases. With V trimmed by 0 bases and J by 6 bases, 0 bases remained unmatched. This CDR3 is 12 amino acids long. Germline V gene lookup returns CDR1 GTSNPN and CDR2 SVGIG (reference sequence). CDR3 region: CAWSVGGDTQYF. The CDR3 region has the DNA TGTGCCTGGAGTGTCGGGGGGGATACGCAGTATTTT.

The sample holds a few counts of this clone. This chain links TRBV7-2 with TRBJ2-7, with 7 nucleotides matching TRBD2. The CDR3 sequence is 12 residues long. The germline V gene encodes CDR1 SGHTA and CDR2 FQGNSA. V lost 3 bases to trimming and J lost 8 bases; unmatched junction nucleotides: 4. The CDR3 region is CASSFGREQQYF. DNA for the CDR3: TGTGCCAGCAGCTTCGGGCGGGAGCAGCAGTACTTC. Drawing the rest from reference TRBV7-2 and TRBJ2-7, the complete variable domain is GAGVSQSPSNKVTEKGKDVELRCDPISGHTALYWYRQSLGQGLEFLIYFQGNSAPDKSGLPSDRFSAERTGGSVSTLTIQRTQQEDSAVYLCASSFGREQQYFGPGTRLTVT.

This chain joins TRBV10-3 and TRBJ2-7; 8 nucleotides match TRBD1. With V trimmed by 7 bases and J by 0 bases, 8 bases remained unmatched. Germline CDR1 ENHRY, CDR2 SYGVKD. This CDR3 region has 15 residues. CDR3 residues: CAINRAGGTSYEQYF. The CDR3 DNA reads TGTGCCATCAATAGGGCAGGGGGCACCTCCTACGAGCAGTACTTC.

This chain links TRBV4-1 with TRBJ1-1; 10 bases agree with TRBD1. The V segment lost 1 base and the J segment 1 base; nucleotides outside the gene matches: 3. This CDR3 has 16 residues. Looked up from germline, CDR1 is MGHRA and CDR2 is YSYEKL. CDR3 nucleotide sequence: TGCGCCAGCAGCCAAGGACAGGGGGCGCGGAACACTGAAGCTTTCTTT. It translates to CASSQGQGARNTEAFF.

The V call is TRBV5-1, the J call TRBJ2-7; 8 nucleotides line up with TRBD2. V lost 4 bases, J lost 1 base, and 10 bases stayed unmatched. The germline CDR1 and CDR2 sequences are SGHRS and YFSETQ. This CDR3 region has 16 residues. The CDR3 here is CASSRTAGGGSYEQYF. The CDR3 DNA is TGCGCCAGCAGCCGGACGGCGGGGGGCGGGTCCTACGAGCAGTACTTC.